Described below is a single T cell receptor (beta chain) sequence and its context. The antigen is unknown. Per germline, CDR1 MNHEY and CDR2 SMNVEV (reference sequence). This CDR3 has 13 amino acids. This sample is drawn from a study of cytomegalovirus exposure and HLA in healthy donors. Study-wide findings and caveats: Whilst most TCR sequences proved rare, a subset of public TCRs occurred across many donors. Reports described diagnosis of cytomegalovirus status by the classifier as highly specific and sensitive. In a later analysis, most CMV-associated TCR beta chains appeared HLA-restricted. Most subjects' HLA-A and HLA-B alleles were reportedly predicted from TCR beta sequences.

Primers included in the PCR were 60 Vbeta and 13 Jbeta primers. Measured with immunoSEQ multiplex PCR; TCRdb has only the in-frame clones, and not every one. The table for this sample gives more than 130,000 clones. The source is a man between 35 and 55 years old in good health and CMV-seronegative. The V call is TRBV27, the J call TRBJ2-5; D is unclear. The J call is uncertain, as TRBJ2-7 better fits the DNA end. Sequencing input: PBMCs. CDR3 region: CASSLGRSYEQYF. In nucleotides, the CDR3 is TGTGCCAGCAGTTTGGGCCGCTCCTACGAGCAGTACTTC.